This entry lists 25 T cell receptor beta chains sequenced from one sample in a study of T cell changes during pregnancy in multiple sclerosis. The table came from immunoSEQ multiplex PCR; TCRdb's copy has only in-frame clones and leaves some out. This table has about 48,000 clones, 85% to 95% appearing once. The sequencing used CD4+ T cells from peripheral blood mononuclear cells, collected in the second trimester of pregnancy. These receptor sequences come from a female donor in good health, enrolled as a control in a pregnancy study.

The chain combines TRBV28 with TRBJ1-4; D is perhaps TRBD1 (5 bases). V was pared by 6 bases and J by 5 bases, with 13 bases between. CDR3 length equals 14 residues. From germline, CDR1 is MDHEN and CDR2 SYDVKM. CDR3: CASREGTRNEKLFF. CDR3 in DNA: TGTGCCAGCAGGGAGGGGACGAGGAATGAAAAACTGTTTTTT.

This clone was detected once. The CDR3 region has the DNA TGTGCCTGGGTTCTCAGGGGCGAGCAGCCCCAGCATTTT. It specifies CAWVLRGEQPQHF. The V gene is TRBV30, the J gene TRBJ1-5, with D maybe TRBD1 (6 bases). Trimming took off 5 bases at V and 7 bases at J, with 15 bases between the two ends. The CDR3 contains 13 residues. CDR1 and CDR2 from the germline V gene are GTSNPN and SVGIG (reference sequence).

The chain links TRBV9 to TRBJ1-2, with 8 bases identical to TRBD1. The CDR3 extends over 12 amino acids. J gave up 6 bases and V 3 bases, and 1 base lay outside the gene matches. CDR1 is SGDLS, CDR2 YYNGEE, per germline. This chain's CDR3 is CASSADRDGYTF. As DNA, the CDR3 is TGTGCCAGCAGCGCGGACAGGGATGGCTACACCTTC.

This chain connects TRBV29-1 to TRBJ1-1; D gene ambiguous. Trimming took 1 base from V and 1 from J, leaving 7 bases between them. Germline V lookup: CDR1 SQVTM, CDR2 ANQGSEA. The CDR3 consists of 13 residues. The CDR3 loop reads CSVEGARNTEAFF. In DNA form, the CDR3 reads TGCAGCGTTGAAGGGGCTCGGAACACTGAAGCTTTCTTT. Full variable domain (rest looked up from reference TRBV29-1 and TRBJ1-1): SAVISQKPSRDICQRGTSLTIQCQVDSQVTMMFWYRQQPGQSLTLIATANQGSEATYESGFVIDKFPISRPNLTFSTLTVSNMSPEDSSIYLCSVEGARNTEAFFGQGTRLTVV.

J is TRBJ2-5 and V is TRBV18; TRBD2 agrees at 12 bases. Germline CDR1 is KGHSH and CDR2 is LQKENI. This CDR3 has 16 residues. Trimming took 5 bases from V and 3 from J; bases not matched to a gene: 7. The CDR3 is CASSSLAGGREETQYF. In DNA, the CDR3 is TGTGCCAGCTCAAGCCTAGCGGGGGGGAGAGAAGAGACCCAGTACTTC.

This chain connects TRBV16 to TRBJ1-5; D gene unclear. The V and J ends lost 2 bases and 4 bases respectively, with 6 bases between them. Looked up from germline, CDR1 is KGHSY and CDR2 is FQNENV. The CDR3 has 13 amino acids. In nucleotides, the CDR3 is TGTGCCAGCAGCCAAGGCAAAAATCAGCCCCAGCATTTT. Protein sequence: CASSQGKNQPQHF. Variable domain in full (rest from reference TRBV16 and TRBJ1-5): GEEVAQTPKHLVRGEGQKAKLYCAPIKGHSYVFWYQQVLKNEFKFLISFQNENVFDETGMPKERFSAKCLPNSPCSLEIQATKLEDSAVYFCASSQGKNQPQHFGDGTRLSIL.

This chain connects TRBV5-1 to TRBJ2-5; D may be TRBD1 (5 bases). Trimming took off 3 bases at V and 1 base at J, with 10 bases between the two ends. The CDR3 is 14 residues long. Germline V CDR1 and CDR2: SGHRS, YFSETQ. CDR3 sequence: CASSSRTSQETQYF. In DNA, the CDR3 is TGCGCCAGCAGCTCAAGGACAAGCCAAGAGACCCAGTACTTC. The whole variable domain, filled in from reference TRBV5-1 and TRBJ2-5, reads KAGVTQTPRYLIKTRGQQVTLSCSPISGHRSVSWYQQTPGQGLQFLFEYFSETQRNKGNFPGRFSGRQFSNSRSEMNVSTLELGDSALYLCASSSRTSQETQYFGPGTRLLVL.

V and J are TRBV6-1 and TRBJ2-7, with 12 bases matching TRBD1. V lost 1 base and J lost 7; bases outside the gene matches: 11. This CDR3 is built from 17 residues. The germline V gene encodes CDR1 MNHNS and CDR2 SASEGT. The CDR3 nucleotides are TGTGCCAGCAGTGAAGTTCCTGCGGGACAGGGGGCTATAGAGCAGTACTTC. Protein: CASSEVPAGQGAIEQYF.

This clone has only one observation. This chain connects TRBV6-5 to TRBJ1-4, with TRBD1 identical over 9 bases. Trimming at V came to 5 bases and at J to 7 bases, leaving 5 bases not matched to a gene. The V gene's germline CDR1 is MNHEY and CDR2 SVGAGI. The CDR3 extends over 14 amino acids. CDR3 sequence reads: CASSPQGAAEKLFF. In DNA, the CDR3 is TGTGCCAGCAGTCCACAGGGGGCAGCTGAAAAACTGTTTTTT.

The rearrangement uses TRBV4-3 and TRBJ1-2; no clear D. The V end lost 2 bases, the J end lost 0 bases, and 7 bases lay between the germline ends. The CDR3 is 14 amino acids. Germline V gene data show CDR1 as LGHNA and CDR2 as YSLEER. The CDR3 DNA is TGCGCCAGCAGCCAAATACTAGCTAACTATGGCTACACCTTC. Its protein is CASSQILANYGYTF.

The chain carries TRBV11-3 and TRBJ2-1; D is ambiguous. The V and J ends lost 1 base and 6 bases respectively, with 13 bases between them. This CDR3 is 15 amino acids long. Germline CDR1 and CDR2: SGHNT and YENEEA. The CDR3 nucleotides are TGTGCCAGCAGCTTAGGATATCAAGCCTTCAATGAGCAGTTCTTC. Amino acid sequence: CASSLGYQAFNEQFF.

The genes are TRBV6-1 and TRBJ1-5, with 8 nucleotides matching TRBD1. With 7 bases clipped from V and 6 bases from J, the junction kept 11 bases outside the gene matches. The germline V gene encodes CDR1 MNHNS and CDR2 SASEGT. The CDR3 spans 15 residues. CDR3 protein: CASTPDRAVSQPQHF. The DNA for the CDR3 is TGTGCCAGCACCCCGGACAGGGCGGTGAGTCAGCCCCAGCATTTT.

The gene calls are TRBV7-6 and TRBJ1-4, with TRBD1 identical over 8 bases. CDR3 length equals 15 residues. With V trimmed by 1 base and J by 8 bases, 6 bases remained unmatched. Germline CDR1 and CDR2: SGHVS and FNYEAQ. CDR3 sequence reads: CASSLGSTGDEKLFF. DNA of the CDR3: TGTGCCAGCAGCTTAGGATCGACAGGGGACGAAAAACTGTTTTTT.

The J gene is TRBJ1-1, the V gene TRBV29-1, with D possibly TRBD1 on 6 matching bases. The V end was cut by 7 bases, the J end by 0 bases, with 12 bases between. This CDR3 contains 13 residues. The germline V gene has CDR1 SQVTM and CDR2 ANQGSEA. The CDR3 DNA reads TGCAGCGGAGGACAGAGTATGAACACTGAAGCTTTCTTT. It specifies CSGGQSMNTEAFF.

This chain joins TRBV19 and TRBJ1-2; D gene ambiguous. Per the germline V gene, CDR1 is LNHDA and CDR2 is SQIVND (reference sequence). This CDR3 contains 16 residues. V dropped 4 bases and J dropped 5 bases, with 20 bases sitting between them. CDR3 sequence (DNA): TGTGCCAGTAGTAATATGGCCCTCGGCCGGACTTATGGCTACACCTTC. Its protein product is CASSNMALGRTYGYTF.

This clone was found once. CDR3 loop: CASSLKSGAGAYEQYF. The CDR3 DNA reads TGTGCCAGCAGCTTAAAGTCGGGTGCCGGGGCCTACGAGCAGTACTTC. This chain joins TRBV7-2 and TRBJ2-7; a possible D gene is TRBD2 (5 bases). V lost 2 bases, J lost 2 bases, and 16 bases lay in between. The germline gives CDR1 SGHTA, CDR2 FQGNSA. The CDR3 spans 16 residues.

The genes are TRBV28 and TRBJ2-5; the D is unclear. The germline V gene has CDR1 MDHEN and CDR2 SYDVKM. Trimming removed 2 bases from V and 4 bases from J, with 5 bases in between. The CDR3 length is 12 residues. In nucleotides, the CDR3 is TGTGCCAGCAGTTTACTTTCAGAGACCCAGTACTTC. It yields the protein CASSLLSETQYF.

The chain employs TRBV7-9 and TRBJ2-7; 7 bases are a match to TRBD2. This CDR3 region has 13 residues. The germline V gene has CDR1 SEHNR and CDR2 FQNEAQ (reference sequence). The V and J ends lost 5 bases and 4 bases, in that order; junction bases with no gene match: 5. This chain's CDR3 is CASSPTSAYEQYF. CDR3 bases: TGTGCCAGCAGCCCCACTAGCGCATACGAGCAGTACTTC.

The rearrangement joins TRBV5-6 to TRBJ1-1, with a tentative D call TRBD1 (6 bases). This CDR3 is built from 15 residues. Per the germline V gene, CDR1 is SGHDT and CDR2 is YYEEEE. Trimming stripped 1 base from V and 1 base from J, with 11 bases between. The CDR3 DNA sequence: TGTGCCAGCAGCTTGTTGGGGACACAGAACACTGAAGCTTTCTTT. Translated: CASSLLGTQNTEAFF. The whole variable domain, filled in from reference TRBV5-6 and TRBJ1-1, reads DAGVTQSPTHLIKTRGQQVTLRCSPKSGHDTVSWYQQALGQGPQFIFQYYEEEERQRGNFPDRFSGHQFPNYSSELNVNALLLGDSALYLCASSLLGTQNTEAFFGQGTRLTVV.

CDR3 DNA sequence: TGTGCCAGCAGTCTGTCTAGCGGGAGAAGGTGGAGTGGGTCCTACAATGAGCAGTTCTTC. It translates to CASSLSSGRRWSGSYNEQFF. The rearrangement links TRBV28 to TRBJ2-1, with 10 bases identical to TRBD2. Trimming took 5 bases from V and 1 from J; bases not matched to a gene: 17. CDR3 length: 20 residues. Germline-derived CDR1 and CDR2 are MDHEN and SYDVKM. The variable domain in full, completed from reference TRBV28 and TRBJ2-1, reads DVKVTQSSRYLVKRTGEKVFLECVQDMDHENMFWYRQDPGLGLRLIYFSYDVKMKEKGDIPEGYSVSREKKERFSLILESASTNQTSMYLCASSLSSGRRWSGSYNEQFFGPGTRLTVL.

The chain joins TRBV2 to TRBJ1-2; 7 bases are shared with TRBD1. From germline, CDR1 is SNHLY and CDR2 FYNNEI. The CDR3 totals 16 residues. With V trimmed by 10 bases and J by 1 base, 15 bases remained unmatched. Here the CDR3 reads CAIPIFRDSLNYGYTF. CDR3 nucleotide sequence: TGTGCCATCCCCATATTCCGGGACAGCCTTAACTATGGCTACACCTTC.

The chain recombines TRBV19 with TRBJ2-7, with 7 bases identical to TRBD1. CDR3 length equals 14 residues. Germline loops: CDR1 LNHDA, CDR2 SQIVND (reference sequence). J lost 2 bases, V lost 5 bases, and 6 bases had no gene match. The DNA of the CDR3 is TGTGCCAGTAGTGACAGGGCGACTGCCTACGAGCAGTACTTC. Translated, it gives CASSDRATAYEQYF.

The chain recombines TRBV25-1 with TRBJ2-1, with 9 positions matching TRBD2. There are 17 residues in the CDR3. CDR1 is MGHDK, CDR2 SYGVNS, per germline. The trim removed 5 bases at V and 6 bases at J, leaving 14 bases unmatched. CDR3 nucleotide sequence: TGTGCCAGCAGTCGTCTCCGACGGGGACTAGCTGGCAATGAGCAGTTCTTC. The encoded protein is CASSRLRRGLAGNEQFF. The full variable domain, with the rest looked up from reference TRBV25-1 and TRBJ2-1, is EADIYQTPRYLVIGTGKKITLECSQTMGHDKMYWYQQDPGMELHLIHYSYGVNSTEKGDLSSESTVSRIRTEHFPLTLESARPSHTSQYLCASSRLRRGLAGNEQFFGPGTRLTVL.

This clone was seen a single time. The genes are TRBV15 and TRBJ1-2, with 8 bases that match TRBD1. The junction had 9 bases not matched to a gene; V was cut back by 7 bases and J by 8 bases. Germline V gene data show CDR1 as LNHNV and CDR2 as YYDKDF (reference sequence). This CDR3 is 13 amino acids long. The CDR3 is CATNARTGSGYTF. The CDR3 coding sequence is TGTGCCACCAACGCCCGGACAGGGAGCGGCTACACCTTC.

The rearrangement links TRBV4-1 to TRBJ2-3, with 13 nucleotides matching TRBD2. The CDR3 consists of 18 residues. Germline CDR1 is MGHRA and CDR2 is YSYEKL. The V gene end was trimmed by 4 bases and the J gene end by 0 bases; junction bases not matched to a gene: 7. CDR3 coding DNA: TGCGCCAGCAGCCTCGGACTAGCGGGGGCCTCTAGCACAGATACGCAGTATTTT. Its translation: CASSLGLAGASSTDTQYF.